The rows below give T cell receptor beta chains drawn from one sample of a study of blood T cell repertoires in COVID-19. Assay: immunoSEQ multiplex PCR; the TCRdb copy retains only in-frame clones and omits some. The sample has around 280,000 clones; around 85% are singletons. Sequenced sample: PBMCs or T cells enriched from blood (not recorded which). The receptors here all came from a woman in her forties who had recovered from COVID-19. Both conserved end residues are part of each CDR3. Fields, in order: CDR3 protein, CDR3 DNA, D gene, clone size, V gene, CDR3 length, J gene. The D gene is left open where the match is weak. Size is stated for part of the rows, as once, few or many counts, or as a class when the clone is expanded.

cdr3_aa: CASSLKGQLNTEAFF; cdr3_nt: TGTGCCAGCAGTTTAAAAGGACAGTTGAACACTGAAGCTTTCTTT; d_call: .; clone_size: .; v_call: TRBV27; cdr3_length: 15; j_call: TRBJ1-1
cdr3_aa: CASSIFAGGASGTEAFF; cdr3_nt: TGTGCCAGTAGTATCTTCGCAGGGGGCGCTTCGGGCACTGAAGCTTTCTTT; d_call: TRBD1; clone_size: .; v_call: TRBV19; cdr3_length: 17; j_call: TRBJ1-1
cdr3_aa: CASSRWASGANVLTF; cdr3_nt: .; d_call: .; clone_size: .; v_call: TRBV21-1; cdr3_length: 15; j_call: TRBJ2-6
cdr3_aa: CASSPQMNTEAFF; cdr3_nt: TGTGCCAGCAGCCCCCAGATGAACACTGAAGCTTTCTTT; d_call: .; clone_size: .; v_call: TRBV7-9; cdr3_length: 13; j_call: TRBJ1-1
cdr3_aa: CASSQVAGRTGNEQFF; cdr3_nt: TGTGCCAGCAGCCAAGTAGCGGGACGGACTGGGAATGAGCAGTTCTTC; d_call: TRBD2; clone_size: .; v_call: TRBV3-1/TRBV3-2; cdr3_length: 16; j_call: TRBJ2-1
cdr3_aa: CASKRQGVNYGYTF; cdr3_nt: TGTGCCAGCAAGAGACAGGGGGTAAACTATGGCTACACCTTC; d_call: TRBD1; clone_size: .; v_call: TRBV2; cdr3_length: 14; j_call: TRBJ1-2
cdr3_aa: CASSLRQGPYGYTF; cdr3_nt: TGTGCCAGCAGTTTAAGACAGGGCCCGTATGGCTACACCTTC; d_call: TRBD1; clone_size: .; v_call: TRBV27; cdr3_length: 14; j_call: TRBJ1-2
cdr3_aa: CASSLSGVASGSLDTQYF; cdr3_nt: TGTGCCAGCAGCTTGAGTGGGGTGGCTAGCGGGAGTTTAGATACGCAGTATTTT; d_call: TRBD2; clone_size: .; v_call: TRBV5-4; cdr3_length: 18; j_call: TRBJ2-3
cdr3_aa: CASSETGRETQYF; cdr3_nt: TGTGCCAGTAGTGAGACAGGGAGAGAGACCCAGTACTTC; d_call: TRBD1; clone_size: .; v_call: TRBV19; cdr3_length: 13; j_call: TRBJ2-5
cdr3_aa: CASSFRTRGEAFF; cdr3_nt: TGTGCCAGCAGCTTTAGGACCAGGGGAGAGGCTTTCTTT; d_call: .; clone_size: .; v_call: TRBV11-2; cdr3_length: 13; j_call: TRBJ1-1
cdr3_aa: CAISENEQASYEQYF; cdr3_nt: TGTGCCATCAGTGAAAATGAACAGGCTTCCTACGAGCAGTACTTC; d_call: .; clone_size: .; v_call: TRBV10-3; cdr3_length: 15; j_call: TRBJ2-7
cdr3_aa: CASSLLANTEAFF; cdr3_nt: TGTGCCAGCAGCTTACTGGCGAACACTGAAGCTTTCTTT; d_call: .; clone_size: once; v_call: TRBV7-3; cdr3_length: 13; j_call: TRBJ1-1
cdr3_aa: CASSPTGGRQPQHF; cdr3_nt: TGTGCCAGCAGTCCCACAGGGGGCAGGCAGCCCCAGCATTTT; d_call: TRBD1; clone_size: once; v_call: TRBV28; cdr3_length: 14; j_call: TRBJ1-5
cdr3_aa: CASSLVVEPNYGYTF; cdr3_nt: TGTGCCAGCAGCTTAGTCGTAGAACCTAACTATGGCTACACCTTC; d_call: .; clone_size: .; v_call: TRBV7-9; cdr3_length: 15; j_call: TRBJ1-2
cdr3_aa: CAWSEQGLSNQPQHF; cdr3_nt: TGTGCCTGGAGTGAACAGGGTTTGAGCAATCAGCCCCAGCATTTT; d_call: .; clone_size: .; v_call: TRBV30; cdr3_length: 15; j_call: TRBJ1-5
cdr3_aa: CASSVGSSGTGIQYF; cdr3_nt: TGTGCCAGCAGCGTAGGCTCTAGCGGGACTGGCATTCAGTACTTC; d_call: TRBD2; clone_size: .; v_call: TRBV9; cdr3_length: 15; j_call: TRBJ2-4
cdr3_aa: CASSSDRGLTGELFF; cdr3_nt: TGTGCCAGCAGCTCGGATCGGGGTCTAACCGGGGAGCTGTTTTTT; d_call: .; clone_size: once; v_call: TRBV7-2; cdr3_length: 15; j_call: TRBJ2-2
cdr3_aa: CASSASGQGLVMQYF; cdr3_nt: TGTGCCAGCAGCGCAAGCGGGCAGGGTCTTGTTATGCAGTATTTT; d_call: .; clone_size: .; v_call: TRBV7-2; cdr3_length: 15; j_call: TRBJ2-3
cdr3_aa: CASSPRGGTAGYTF; cdr3_nt: TGTGCCAGCAGCCCCCGGGGAGGGACGGCAGGCTACACCTTC; d_call: .; clone_size: .; v_call: TRBV3-1/TRBV3-2; cdr3_length: 14; j_call: TRBJ1-2
cdr3_aa: CASSPPGTAYNEQFF; cdr3_nt: TGTGCCAGCAGCCCCCCGGGGACAGCCTACAATGAGCAGTTCTTC; d_call: TRBD1; clone_size: .; v_call: TRBV6-5; cdr3_length: 15; j_call: TRBJ2-1
cdr3_aa: CASSQNRDRGLQPQHF; cdr3_nt: TGTGCCAGCAGCCAGAACCGGGACAGGGGGCTTCAGCCCCAGCATTTT; d_call: TRBD1; clone_size: .; v_call: TRBV28; cdr3_length: 16; j_call: TRBJ1-5
cdr3_aa: CASSPRASGSPLHF; cdr3_nt: TGTGCCAGCAGCCCGAGGGCCTCGGGTTCACCCCTCCACTTT; d_call: .; clone_size: once; v_call: TRBV5-6; cdr3_length: 14; j_call: TRBJ1-6